The 28 T cell receptor beta chains below come from one sample, sequenced in a study of blood T cells in healthy people across ages. The use of a sample-barcoded 5' primer and a J-beta primer mix characterized a second PCR of roughly 7 to 11 cycles. TCRdb itself ran the 5' RACE reads through MiXCR, one entry per CDR3 protein. The sample gives over a million distinct CDR3 sequences, under 45% of which show up once; approximately 17% is in the top ten. What was sequenced was blood. The receptor set was obtained from an older woman in good health.

The rearrangement joins TRBV6-5 to TRBJ2-2; D is perhaps TRBD1 (5 bases). Germline V gene data show CDR1 as MNHEY and CDR2 as SVGAGI. The ends were cut back, 0 bases at V and 7 bases at J, with 9 bases in the middle. The CDR3 has 14 residues. DNA for the CDR3: TGTGCCAGCAGTTACTCGGGGCAGGACGGGGAGCTGTTTTTT. The encoded protein is CASSYSGQDGELFF.

V and J are TRBV20-1 and TRBJ2-7; 7 nucleotides line up with TRBD2. The length of the CDR3 is 14 residues. Germline lookup yields CDR1 DFQATT and CDR2 SNEGSKA (reference sequence). Trimming removed 5 bases from V and 5 bases from J; junction bases left unmatched: 12. This CDR3 is CSAYLAGVLNEQYF. The CDR3 DNA reads TGCAGTGCTTACCTTGCGGGAGTTCTTAACGAGCAGTACTTC.

The J gene is TRBJ2-1, the V gene TRBV5-6; TRBD2 might be the D (5 bases). Germline-derived CDR1 and CDR2 are SGHDT and YYEEEE. The CDR3 loop spans 14 amino acids. With 0 bases removed from V and 9 bases from J, the gap between germline ends came to 13 bases. CDR3 sequence reads: CASSLGPTAGEQFF. As DNA, the CDR3 is TGTGCCAGCAGCTTGGGCCCGACTGCGGGTGAGCAGTTCTTC. Supplemented by reference TRBV5-6 and TRBJ2-1, the full variable domain reads DAGVTQSPTHLIKTRGQQVTLRCSPKSGHDTVSWYQQALGQGPQFIFQYYEEEERQRGNFPDRFSGHQFPNYSSELNVNALLLGDSALYLCASSLGPTAGEQFFGPGTRLTVL.

V is TRBV9 and J is TRBJ2-7, with D possibly being TRBD2 (8 bases). The CDR3 has 21 amino acids. The V end lost 3 bases, the J end lost 4 bases, and 35 bases lay between the germline ends. Germline V gene data show CDR1 as SGDLS and CDR2 as YYNGEE. The chain's CDR3 is CASSGQGGQQASSGSYYEQYF. DNA of the CDR3: TGTGCCAGCAGCGGCCAAGGGGGACAGCAAGCAAGCAGCGGGAGTTATTACGAGCAGTACTTC. Supplemented by reference TRBV9 and TRBJ2-7, the full variable domain reads DSGVTQTPKHLITATGQRVTLRCSPRSGDLSVYWYQQSLDQGLQFLIQYYNGEERAKGNILERFSAQQFPDLHSELNLSSLELGDSALYFCASSGQGGQQASSGSYYEQYFGPGTRLTVT.

This chain connects TRBV27 to TRBJ2-7; 8 bases fit TRBD1. Losses at the gene ends were 7 bases for V and 2 bases for J; bases not matched to a gene: 13. The CDR3 extends over 16 amino acids. Germline-derived CDR1 and CDR2 are MNHEY and SMNVEV (reference sequence). CDR3 amino acids: CASNSRPGQETYEQYF. Here the CDR3 DNA reads TGTGCCAGCAACAGTCGACCGGGACAGGAGACCTACGAGCAGTACTTC.

This clonotype was detected only a few times. V gene TRBV28 combines with J gene TRBJ2-4; D is unresolved. From germline, CDR1 is MDHEN and CDR2 SYDVKM. V was trimmed by 3 bases and J by 5 bases, leaving 5 bases between them. CDR3 length: 12 amino acids. The CDR3 here is CASSLDQNIQYF. The CDR3 DNA is TGTGCCAGCAGTTTGGACCAAAACATTCAGTACTTC.

The chain couples TRBV20-1 to TRBJ2-7; TRBD2 is a possible D gene (5 bases). The ends were cut back, 6 bases at V and 1 base at J, with 16 bases in the middle. The CDR3 extends over 14 amino acids. Germline assignment: CDR1 DFQATT and CDR2 SNEGSKA (reference sequence). CDR3: CSAVAGSASYEQYF. The DNA of the CDR3 is TGCAGTGCCGTGGCGGGTAGCGCATCCTACGAGCAGTACTTC.

The V call is TRBV2, the J call TRBJ2-1; D is perhaps TRBD1 (5 bases). The CDR3 consists of 16 residues. Germline V gene lookup returns CDR1 SNHLY and CDR2 FYNNEI. V was trimmed by 6 bases and J by 0 bases, leaving 15 bases between them. DNA of the CDR3: TGTGCCAGCAGGCAAAGGACAACCGGCTCCTACAATGAGCAGTTCTTC. This translates into CASRQRTTGSYNEQFF. Supplemented by reference TRBV2 and TRBJ2-1, the full variable domain reads EPEVTQTPSHQVTQMGQEVILRCVPISNHLYFYWYRQILGQKVEFLVSFYNNEISEKSEIFDDQFSVERPDGSNFTLKIRSTKLEDSAMYFCASRQRTTGSYNEQFFGPGTRLTVL.

The genes are TRBV20-1 and TRBJ2-1; TRBD2 might be the D (5 bases). Between the trimmed V and J ends, which lost 0 bases and 3 bases, there was a span of 12 bases. The CDR3 has 15 amino acids. Germline CDR1 reads DFQATT; CDR2 reads SNEGSKA (reference sequence). CDR3 bases: TGCAGTGCTAGAGATCATCCAGCGGTCTACAATGAGCAGTTCTTC. Its translation: CSARDHPAVYNEQFF.

The V gene is TRBV20-1, the J gene TRBJ2-7; TRBD2 aligns across 9 bases. CDR3 length equals 16 residues. Germline loops: CDR1 DFQATT, CDR2 SNEGSKA (reference sequence). V was clipped by 0 bases and J by 1 base; unmatched bases: 7. CDR3 in amino acids: CSARDPVLAGSYEQYF. The CDR3 DNA reads as TGCAGTGCTAGAGACCCCGTGCTAGCGGGGTCCTACGAGCAGTACTTC.

This chain joins TRBV10-3 and TRBJ2-5; TRBD1 aligns across 7 bases. Trimming removed 0 bases from V and 11 bases from J; junction bases left unmatched: 9. The CDR3 sequence is 14 residues long. Germline lookup yields CDR1 ENHRY and CDR2 SYGVKD. Here the CDR3 reads CAISESRQGGEQYF. In nucleotides, the CDR3 is TGTGCCATCAGTGAGTCGAGACAGGGTGGTGAGCAGTACTTC.

The rearrangement links TRBV4-2 to TRBJ2-1; 13 positions match TRBD2. The J call may be incorrect, as the DNA end agrees better with TRBJ2-7. CDR3 size: 17 residues. From germline, CDR1 is LGHNA and CDR2 YNFKEQ. CDR3 in amino acids: CASSPWTSGSHKHEQYF. CDR3 sequence (DNA): TGTGCCAGCAGCCCATGGACTAGCGGGAGCCACAAGCATGAGCAGTACTTC.

With respect to this clonotype: This may stem from a read error, because a much larger clone lies one nucleotide away. The chain links TRBV28 to TRBJ2-5; D is possibly TRBD1 or TRBD2 (6 bases each). Germline loops: CDR1 MDHEN, CDR2 SYDVKM. The CDR3 totals 15 residues. The V and J ends lost 2 bases and 5 bases respectively, with 15 bases between them. The CDR3 DNA follows: TGTGCCAGCAGTTTAAGCAAGGGGGGTAGGGAGACCCAGTACTTC. Translated, it gives CASSLSKGGRETQYF.

This sequence joins TRBV6-5 and TRBJ2-3, with 9 bases aligning to TRBD1. CDR1 MNHEY and CDR2 SVGAGI come from the germline V gene. V shed 0 bases and J 0 bases; nucleotides not matched to a gene: 10. The CDR3 has 19 residues. The CDR3 loop reads CASSYSLLWDRDSTDTQYF. CDR3 bases: TGTGCCAGCAGTTACTCGCTTCTATGGGACAGGGATAGCACAGATACGCAGTATTTT.

The chain combines TRBV18 with TRBJ2-7; D may be TRBD1 (5 bases). Germline loops: CDR1 KGHSH, CDR2 LQKENI. Deletions cut 4 bases from V and 1 base from J, with 11 bases between. The CDR3 covers 14 residues. DNA for the CDR3: TGTGCCAGCTCACAAACGACAGCTTCCTACGAGCAGTACTTC. It translates to CASSQTTASYEQYF.

Worth noting for this clonotype: A read error may produce the germline difference seen at one junction end. V usage is TRBV5-8 and J usage is TRBJ2-7; 11 bases agree with TRBD1. The germline V gene has CDR1 SGHTS and CDR2 YDEGEE. The CDR3 is made up of 18 amino acids. Written as DNA, the CDR3 is TGTGCCGGCAGCCGTGGACAGGGGGCTTCCAGCCGCCCTTACGAGCAGTACTTC. This translates into CAGSRGQGASSRPYEQYF.

CDR3 sequence (DNA): TGTGCCAGCAGTGAAGCCGGGTCGGAACCCCAGCATTTT. Amino acid sequence: CASSEAGSEPQHF. The chain has TRBV25-1 and TRBJ1-5; unclear D gene. Germline loops: CDR1 MGHDK, CDR2 SYGVNS. V was trimmed by 2 bases and J by 10 bases, leaving 12 bases between them. The CDR3 spans 13 residues. Full variable domain (remainder filled in from reference TRBV25-1 and TRBJ1-5): EADIYQTPRYLVIGTGKKITLECSQTMGHDKMYWYQQDPGMELHLIHYSYGVNSTEKGDLSSESTVSRIRTEHFPLTLESARPSHTSQYLCASSEAGSEPQHFGDGTRLSIL.

The J gene is TRBJ1-6, the V gene TRBV5-6; 10 positions agree with TRBD1. V shed 6 bases and J 4 bases; nucleotides not matched to a gene: 10. Germline V gene data show CDR1 as SGHDT and CDR2 as YYEEEE. The CDR3 length is 17 residues. The CDR3 loop is CASNILGDRGYNSPLHF. The CDR3 nucleotides are TGTGCCAGCAACATCCTAGGGGACAGGGGATATAATTCACCCCTCCACTTT.

This clonotype occurred a few times. The chain has TRBV7-2 and TRBJ2-1; 8 nucleotides agree with TRBD1. The CDR3 extends over 14 amino acids. With 8 bases clipped from V and 1 base from J, the junction kept 4 bases outside the gene matches. Looked up from germline, CDR1 is SGHTA and CDR2 is FQGNSA. CDR3 bases: TGTGCCAGCGCGGACAGGGCTTCCTACAATGAGCAGTTCTTC. This translates into CASADRASYNEQFF.

This sequence joins TRBV12-3 or TRBV12-4 and TRBJ2-7; no definite D call. Between the trimmed V and J ends, which lost 5 bases and 4 bases, there was a span of 18 bases. The CDR3 consists of 15 residues. In DNA, the CDR3 is TGTGCCAGCAGTGTGGCGCCAGATGCTTCGTACGAGCAGTACTTC. It codes for CASSVAPDASYEQYF.

This clonotype was detected a few times. The genes are TRBV9 and TRBJ2-1; 12 nucleotides match TRBD2. The CDR3 contains 15 residues. Germline CDR1 SGDLS, CDR2 YYNGEE. Trimming at V came to 6 bases and at J to 6 bases, leaving 7 bases not matched to a gene. This chain's CDR3 is CASNTGTSGFNEQFF. As DNA, the CDR3 is TGTGCCAGCAACACAGGGACTAGCGGGTTCAATGAGCAGTTCTTC.

The table lists this clonotype with a count of one. The chain combines TRBV6-5 with TRBJ2-1; D may match TRBD1 or TRBD2 (5 bases each). This CDR3 has 17 amino acids. V was pared by 2 bases and J by 3 bases, with 17 bases between. Per germline, CDR1 MNHEY and CDR2 SVGAGI. The CDR3 sequence is CASSYRVRGPSYNEQFF. The CDR3 coding sequence is TGTGCCAGCAGTTACCGTGTGAGGGGACCGAGCTACAATGAGCAGTTCTTC.

This chain links TRBV20-1 with TRBJ1-2, with a tentative D call TRBD1 (5 bases). The germline CDR1 and CDR2 sequences are DFQATT and SNEGSKA (reference sequence). The CDR3 spans 14 residues. Trimming stripped 1 base from V and 1 base from J, with 10 bases between. As DNA, the CDR3 is TGCAGTGCTAGAGTAGGGGAGGGTAACTATGGCTACACCTTC. Encoded protein: CSARVGEGNYGYTF.

This sequence joins TRBV2 and TRBJ2-1; 13 bases align to TRBD2. Trimming at V came to 6 bases and at J to 9 bases, leaving 5 bases not matched to a gene. The CDR3 is made up of 14 amino acids. The V gene's germline CDR1 is SNHLY and CDR2 FYNNEI. CDR3 sequence reads: CASRGLAGEIEQFF. Written as DNA, the CDR3 is TGTGCCAGCAGAGGACTAGCGGGAGAGATTGAGCAGTTCTTC.

The chain joins TRBV20-1 to TRBJ2-3; 12 bases agree with TRBD2. The V and J ends lost 1 base and 2 bases, in that order; junction bases with no gene match: 10. Germline-derived CDR1 and CDR2 are DFQATT and SNEGSKA (reference sequence). CDR3 length: 18 residues. In nucleotides, the CDR3 is TGCAGTGCTAGAGGAGGTACTAGCGGGAGGACAAACACAGATACGCAGTATTTT. It yields the protein CSARGGTSGRTNTDTQYF.

The chain carries TRBV12-5 and TRBJ1-2; D call uncertain. The CDR3 is 14 residues long. Trimming stripped 0 bases from V and 4 bases from J, with 9 bases between. Germline CDR1 reads LGHNT; CDR2 reads FRNRAP. In DNA, the CDR3 is TGTGCTAGTGGTTTGGTAGGGTGGACCTATGGCTACACCTTC. Amino acid sequence: CASGLVGWTYGYTF.

This clonotype was recorded at least ten times. DNA of the CDR3: TGTGCCAGCAGCCAAGCGGGCAACTCCTACGAGCAGTACTTC. Residues: CASSQAGNSYEQYF. The rearrangement uses TRBV3-1 and TRBJ2-7, with D unclear. CDR3 length equals 14 residues. The V gene's germline CDR1 is LGHDT and CDR2 YNNKEL (reference sequence). V lost 1 base and J lost 0, with 7 bases in between.

The chain employs TRBV5-1 and TRBJ1-1, with D possibly TRBD1 on 5 matching bases. Deletions cut 3 bases from V and 3 bases from J, with 12 bases between. Germline-derived CDR1 and CDR2 are SGHRS and YFSETQ. The CDR3 consists of 14 residues. The CDR3 loop is CASSSTQGDTEAFF. For the CDR3, the DNA is TGCGCCAGCAGCTCGACACAAGGGGACACTGAAGCTTTCTTT.